Listed below are T cell receptor beta chains from one sample, sequenced in a study of a mutant IDH1 vaccine in newly diagnosed glioma. Their antigen targets remain unknown. Data came from immunoSEQ multiplex PCR; TCRdb stores just in-frame clones and leaves some out. The sample includes around 94,000 clones, 89% seen only once; the top ten take 0.75% to 0.95%. This sample comprised PBMCs, obtained from a glioma patient whose treatment included an IDH1 peptide vaccine. The receptors shown here come from a woman aged 45-60 years with glioma. The CDR3 runs from the conserved cysteine through the conserved F or W. The D gene is left open where the match is weak. Expanded clones are given a class, and other clones once, few, many or no size at all.

D | J | size | V | DNA | CDR3
- | TRBJ2-7 | - | TRBV11-2 | TGTGCCAGCAGCTTAGGGGACCTGAGGGAGCAGTACTTC | CASSLGDLREQYF
TRBD1 | TRBJ2-1 | - | TRBV5-1 | TGCGCCAGCAGCGCGGTCCTCCAGGGGGATGAGCAGTTCTTC | CASSAVLQGDEQFF
- | TRBJ1-4 | - | TRBV5-1 | TGCGCCAGCAGCTTGGTTGGAGCCCATAATGAAAAACTGTTTTTT | CASSLVGAHNEKLFF
TRBD1 | TRBJ1-1 | - | TRBV23-1 | TGCGCCAGCAGTCACTATGGGACAGCTCCAGCTGAAGCTTTCTTT | CASSHYGTAPAEAFF
- | TRBJ2-1 | - | TRBV29-1 | TGCAGCTCTGGGGGCAATGAGCAGTTCTTC | CSSGGNEQFF
- | TRBJ1-4 | - | TRBV18 | TGTGCCAGCTCACCCGGATTGCAGGGGAATGAAAAACTGTTTTTT | CASSPGLQGNEKLFF
- | TRBJ1-4 | - | TRBV7-9 | TGTGCCAGCAGCTTAGTGGGGGCACGGGATGAAAAACTGTTTTTT | CASSLVGARDEKLFF
TRBD1 | TRBJ2-6 | - | TRBV18 | TGTGCCAGCTCGGGGACAGCTGTCTCTGGGGCCAACGTCCTGACTTTC | CASSGTAVSGANVLTF
- | TRBJ2-7 | - | TRBV4-1 | TGCGCCAGCAGCCAAGAGGGTTGGACTCGCTCCTACGAGCAGTACTTC | CASSQEGWTRSYEQYF
- | TRBJ2-7 | - | TRBV27 | TGTGCCAGCAGACAAAGGGGCCTAGCGCCTTCCTACGAGCAGTACTTC | CASRQRGLAPSYEQYF
TRBD2 | TRBJ2-7 | - | TRBV6-1 | TGTGCCAGCAGTGCAGGACTAGCGGGTCTCTACGAGCAGTACTTC | CASSAGLAGLYEQYF
TRBD1 | TRBJ1-2 | - | TRBV6-1 | TGTGCCAGCAGTGTAAGACAGGGGGCGGAGGGCTACACCTTC | CASSVRQGAEGYTF
- | TRBJ2-3 | - | TRBV27 | TGTGCCAGCAGTTTATGGCAGTTCCCAGATACGCAGTATTTT | CASSLWQFPDTQYF
TRBD2 | TRBJ2-1 | few | TRBV14 | TGTGCCAGCAGCCAAGATAGGATAGCGGGAGGGCCCAATGAGCAGTTCTTC | CASSQDRIAGGPNEQFF
TRBD1 | TRBJ2-3 | once | TRBV7-9 | TGTGCCAGCAGCCCGGGACAGGGGACAGATACGCAGTATTTT | CASSPGQGTDTQYF
- | TRBJ1-6 | - | TRBV7-9 | TGTGCCAGCAGCTTAGTAGGGGACGGTTCACCCCTCCACTTT | CASSLVGDGSPLHF
TRBD1 | TRBJ1-1 | - | TRBV27 | TGTGCCAGCAGGCTACAGGGGGTGAACACTGAAGCTTTCTTT | CASRLQGVNTEAFF
TRBD1 | TRBJ2-5 | - | TRBV2 | TGTGCCAGCAGCGACGACACAGGGGCCCAGTACTTC | CASSDDTGAQYF
- | TRBJ2-2 | - | TRBV18 | TGTGCCAGCTCACCACCTAAGAGAATGAACACCGGGGAGCTGTTTTTT | CASSPPKRMNTGELFF
TRBD1 | TRBJ2-3 | - | TRBV2 | TGTGCCTCAGGGGTCGAGGGGACAGGCACAGATACGCAGTATTTT | CASGVEGTGTDTQYF
- | TRBJ2-2 | - | TRBV4-1 | TGCGCCAGCAGCGGCGGGACCAACACCGGGGAGCTGTTTTTT | CASSGGTNTGELFF
- | TRBJ2-3 | - | TRBV27 | TGTGCCAGCAGTTTCGTTGGGGGGCGAGGCACAGATACGCAGTATTTT | CASSFVGGRGTDTQYF
- | TRBJ2-1 | - | TRBV15 | TGTGCCACCAGCAGAGGGAGCGGTATATACAATGAGCAGTTCTTC | CATSRGSGIYNEQFF
- | TRBJ2-5 | - | TRBV2 | TGTGCCAGCAATAGGTGGGGGGAGACCCAGTACTTC | CASNRWGETQYF
- | TRBJ2-7 | few | TRBV6-1 | TGTGCCAGCAGTGAGGCCGACGGGAGCTCCTACGAGCAGTACTTC | CASSEADGSSYEQYF
- | TRBJ1-2 | - | TRBV6-5 | TGTGCCAGCAGCCCCCCTGGGGCGGTCTATGGCTACACCTTC | CASSPPGAVYGYTF
TRBD2 | TRBJ2-1 | - | TRBV2 | TGTGCCAGCAGTGTGGGACTAGCGGGATTGAATGAGCAGTTCTTC | CASSVGLAGLNEQFF
TRBD2 | TRBJ2-1 | - | TRBV7-2 | TGTGCCAGCAGCTCGCGGGGGGGAGCGGGAGGTGAGCAGTTCTTC | CASSSRGGAGGEQFF
- | TRBJ2-1 | - | TRBV28 | TGTGCCAGCATGTTTATGGGCAGCTCCTACAATGAGCAGTTCTTC | CASMFMGSSYNEQFF
TRBD1 | TRBJ1-1 | - | TRBV19 | TGTGCCAGTAGTGGGGTGACAGGGGGGGCTGAAGCTTTCTTT | CASSGVTGGAEAFF
TRBD2 | TRBJ2-2 | - | TRBV5-1 | TGCGCCAGCCAGACTAGCGGGAGTGTAGGCACCGGGGAGCTGTTTTTT | CASQTSGSVGTGELFF
- | TRBJ2-7 | - | TRBV9 | TGTGCCAGCAGCACCCAAGACGGGTTCGAGCAGTACTTC | CASSTQDGFEQYF
TRBD1 | TRBJ1-4 | - | TRBV4-1 | TGCGCCAGCAGCCAAGCCACGGGACAGTACCATGAAAAACTGTTTTTT | CASSQATGQYHEKLFF
- | TRBJ2-3 | - | TRBV5-6 | TGTGCCAGCAGCCTGGACAGCACAGATACGCAGTATTTT | CASSLDSTDTQYF
- | TRBJ2-2 | - | TRBV9 | TGTGCCAGCAGCGCGCCGGGACTCTCCACCGGGGAGCTGTTTTTT | CASSAPGLSTGELFF
- | TRBJ2-2 | - | TRBV9 | TGTGCCAGCAGTGGGGCCTCCGTTGCGAACACCGGGGAGCTGTTTTTT | CASSGASVANTGELFF
- | TRBJ2-2 | - | TRBV14 | TGTGCCAGCAGCCTAGAGTACACCGGGGAGCTGTTTTTT | CASSLEYTGELFF
TRBD2 | TRBJ2-7 | - | TRBV2 | TGTGCCATCCGGGGACTAGCGGGTTACGAGCAGTACTTC | CAIRGLAGYEQYF
TRBD1 | TRBJ1-2 | - | TRBV28 | TGTGCCAGCATTTCGGGACAGACTAACTATGGCTACACCTTC | CASISGQTNYGYTF
- | TRBJ1-1 | - | TRBV19 | TGTGCCAGTAGTATTCGGGGGGAGGCTGAAGCTTTCTTT | CASSIRGEAEAFF
- | TRBJ1-2 | few | TRBV30 | TGTGCCTGGAGTGCAGGGGTCGGGGGCTACACCTTC | CAWSAGVGGYTF
TRBD1 | TRBJ2-6 | - | TRBV5-1 | TGCGCCAGCAGCTTGGCCGGACAGGGTTTACCCGGCGCGGGGGCCAACGTCCTGACTTTC | CASSLAGQGLPGAGANVLTF
- | TRBJ2-3 | once | TRBV5-1 | TGCGCCAGCGAGCGCGGGACGAGGGCAGATACGCAGTATTTT | CASERGTRADTQYF
- | TRBJ1-5 | - | TRBV6-1 | TGTGCCAGCAGGGGGGGAGGGGCTATAGTGATTCCCCAGCATTTT | CASRGGGAIVIPQHF
- | TRBJ2-5 | - | TRBV2 | TGTGCCAGCAGAGGGAAGACCCAGTACTTC | CASRGKTQYF
- | TRBJ2-1 | - | TRBV6-1 | TGTGCCAGCAGTGAATATGGGACGGGACGGAGCTCCTACAATGAGCAGTTCTTC | CASSEYGTGRSSYNEQFF
- | TRBJ2-1 | - | TRBV29-1 | TGCAGCGTTACCCGGGACTCCTACAATGAGCAGTTCTTC | CSVTRDSYNEQFF
- | TRBJ2-7 | - | TRBV11-3 | TGTGCCAGCAGCTCACTCAATCCCAGGGGATTGAGGGACGAGCAGTACTTC | CASSSLNPRGLRDEQYF
TRBD2 | TRBJ2-6 | - | TRBV7-9 | TGTGCCAGCAGCTTAGGGCTAGCGGGAGGGCTAGGGGCCAACGTCCTGACTTTC | CASSLGLAGGLGANVLTF
TRBD2 | TRBJ2-7 | - | TRBV30 | TGTGCCTGGAGTGTCCCGAGCGGGAGGGGGCCGATGTCCTACGAGCAGTACTTC | CAWSVPSGRGPMSYEQYF
- | TRBJ2-7 | - | TRBV10-3 | TGTGCCATCAGCAACGGGCGCGACGAGCAGTACTTC | CAISNGRDEQYF
- | TRBJ2-2 | - | TRBV7-2 | TGTGCCAGCAGCTTATTGGGCACCGGGGAGCTGTTTTTT | CASSLLGTGELFF
- | TRBJ2-7 | - | TRBV11-2 | TGTGCCAGCAGCTCACAGGATGGCTACGAGCAGTACTTC | CASSSQDGYEQYF
- | TRBJ1-1 | - | TRBV6-6 | TGTGCCAGCAGTTACGATGGGGAGACTGAAGCTTTCTTT | CASSYDGETEAFF